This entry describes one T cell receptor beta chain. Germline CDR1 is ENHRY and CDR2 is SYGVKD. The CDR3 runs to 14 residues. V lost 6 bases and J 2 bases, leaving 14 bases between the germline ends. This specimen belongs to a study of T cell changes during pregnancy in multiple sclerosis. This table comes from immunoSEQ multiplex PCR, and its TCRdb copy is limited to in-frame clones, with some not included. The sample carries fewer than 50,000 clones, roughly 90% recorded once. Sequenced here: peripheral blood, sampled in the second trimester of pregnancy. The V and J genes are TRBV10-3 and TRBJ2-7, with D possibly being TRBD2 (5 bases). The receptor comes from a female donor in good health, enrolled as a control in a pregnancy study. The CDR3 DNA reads TGTGCCATCAGGAGGGCCGGGGATACCTACGAGCAGTACTTC. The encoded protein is CAIRRAGDTYEQYF.